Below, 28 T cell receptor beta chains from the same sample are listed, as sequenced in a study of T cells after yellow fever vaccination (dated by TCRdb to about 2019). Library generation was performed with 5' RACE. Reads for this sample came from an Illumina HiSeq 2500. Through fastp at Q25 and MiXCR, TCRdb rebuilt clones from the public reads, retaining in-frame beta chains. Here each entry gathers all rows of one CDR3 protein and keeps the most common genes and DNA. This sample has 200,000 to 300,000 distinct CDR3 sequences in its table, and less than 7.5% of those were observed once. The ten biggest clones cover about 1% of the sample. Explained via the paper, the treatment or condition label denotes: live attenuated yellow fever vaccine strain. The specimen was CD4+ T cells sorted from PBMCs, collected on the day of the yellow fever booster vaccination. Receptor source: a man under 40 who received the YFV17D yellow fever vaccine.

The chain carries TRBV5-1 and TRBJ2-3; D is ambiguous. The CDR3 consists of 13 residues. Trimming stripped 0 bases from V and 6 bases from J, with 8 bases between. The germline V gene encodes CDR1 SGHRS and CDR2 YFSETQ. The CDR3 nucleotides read TGCGCCAGCAGCTTGGTCTTCGGGGATACGCAGTATTTT. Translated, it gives CASSLVFGDTQYF. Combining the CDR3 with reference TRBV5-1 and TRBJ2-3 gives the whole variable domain KAGVTQTPRYLIKTRGQQVTLSCSPISGHRSVSWYQQTPGQGLQFLFEYFSETQRNKGNFPGRFSGRQFSNSRSEMNVSTLELGDSALYLCASSLVFGDTQYFGPGTRLTVL.

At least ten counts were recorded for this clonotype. The CDR3 loop is CASSSYNLIVAEQYF. CDR3 in DNA: TGTGCCAGCAGCTCCTACAACCTAATCGTCGCCGAGCAGTACTTC. The V and J genes are TRBV5-6 and TRBJ2-7, with D hard to call. The CDR3 is 15 amino acids. The germline CDR1 and CDR2 sequences are SGHDT and YYEEEE. The germline V and J ends were trimmed by 3 bases and 6 bases, with 19 bases remaining between them.

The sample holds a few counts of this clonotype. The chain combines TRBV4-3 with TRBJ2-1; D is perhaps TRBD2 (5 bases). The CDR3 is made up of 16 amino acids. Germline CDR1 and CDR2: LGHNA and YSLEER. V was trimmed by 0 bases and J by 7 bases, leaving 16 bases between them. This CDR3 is CASSQEVTRGGNEQFF. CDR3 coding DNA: TGCGCCAGCAGCCAAGAGGTGACGCGAGGCGGGAATGAGCAGTTCTTC.

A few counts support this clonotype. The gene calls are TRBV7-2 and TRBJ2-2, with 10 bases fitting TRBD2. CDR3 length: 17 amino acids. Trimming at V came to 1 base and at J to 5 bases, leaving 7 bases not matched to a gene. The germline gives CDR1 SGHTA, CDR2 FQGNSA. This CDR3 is CASSLVPSGRGTGELFF. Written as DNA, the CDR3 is TGTGCCAGCAGCTTAGTCCCTAGCGGGAGAGGGACCGGGGAGCTGTTTTTT.

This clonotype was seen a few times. CDR3 coding DNA: TGTGCCAGCACTACCGCCGGAGGGATCTCTGGGGCCAACGTCCTGACTTTC. Amino acid sequence: CASTTAGGISGANVLTF. The rearrangement joins TRBV6-1 to TRBJ2-6, with D perhaps matching TRBD2 (6 bases). The germline V gene has CDR1 MNHNS and CDR2 SASEGT. Trimming cost V 7 bases and J 0 bases, with 16 bases left between them. The CDR3 spans 17 residues.

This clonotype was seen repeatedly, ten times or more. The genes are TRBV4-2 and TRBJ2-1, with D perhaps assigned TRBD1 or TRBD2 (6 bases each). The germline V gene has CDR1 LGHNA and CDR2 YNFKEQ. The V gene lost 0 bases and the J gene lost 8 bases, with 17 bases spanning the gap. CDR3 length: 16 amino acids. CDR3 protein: CASSQDPQSGAHEQFF. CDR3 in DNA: TGTGCCAGCAGCCAAGATCCCCAATCGGGGGCACATGAGCAGTTCTTC.

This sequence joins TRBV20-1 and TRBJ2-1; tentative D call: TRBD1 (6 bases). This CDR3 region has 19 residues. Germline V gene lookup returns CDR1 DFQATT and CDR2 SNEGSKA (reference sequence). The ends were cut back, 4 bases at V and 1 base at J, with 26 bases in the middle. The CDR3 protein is CSATTYRVRSGRSYNEQFF. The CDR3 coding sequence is TGCAGTGCTACAACCTACAGGGTGAGAAGCGGCAGATCCTACAATGAGCAGTTCTTC.

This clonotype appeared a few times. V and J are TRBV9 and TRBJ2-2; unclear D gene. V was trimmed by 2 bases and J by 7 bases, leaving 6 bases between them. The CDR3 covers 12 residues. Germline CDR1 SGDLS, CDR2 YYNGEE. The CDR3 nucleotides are TGTGCCAGCAGCGTTATGCTCGGGGAGCTGTTTTTT. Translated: CASSVMLGELFF.

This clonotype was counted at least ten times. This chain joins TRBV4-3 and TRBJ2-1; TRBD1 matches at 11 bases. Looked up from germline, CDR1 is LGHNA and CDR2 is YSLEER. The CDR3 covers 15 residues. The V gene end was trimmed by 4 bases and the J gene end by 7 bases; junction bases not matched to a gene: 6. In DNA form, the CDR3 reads TGCGCCAGCAGCCTCCGGGACAGGGGGAATAATGAGCAGTTCTTC. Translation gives CASSLRDRGNNEQFF.

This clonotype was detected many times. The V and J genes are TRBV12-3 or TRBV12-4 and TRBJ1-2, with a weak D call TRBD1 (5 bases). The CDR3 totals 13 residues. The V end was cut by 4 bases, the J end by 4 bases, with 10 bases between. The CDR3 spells CASSSDTVYGYTF. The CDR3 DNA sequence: TGTGCCAGCAGTTCGGACACCGTCTATGGCTACACCTTC.

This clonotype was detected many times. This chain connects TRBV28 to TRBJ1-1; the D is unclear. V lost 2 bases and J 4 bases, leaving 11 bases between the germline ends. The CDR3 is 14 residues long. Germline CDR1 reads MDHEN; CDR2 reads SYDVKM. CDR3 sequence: CASSLGSGVTEAFF. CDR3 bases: TGTGCCAGCAGTTTAGGTTCTGGGGTCACTGAAGCTTTCTTT.

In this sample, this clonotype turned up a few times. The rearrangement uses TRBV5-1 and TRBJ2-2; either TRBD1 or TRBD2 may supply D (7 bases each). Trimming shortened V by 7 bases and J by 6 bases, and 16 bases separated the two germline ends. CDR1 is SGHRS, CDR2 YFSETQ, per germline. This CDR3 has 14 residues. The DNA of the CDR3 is TGCGCCAGCTCTAGGGAGGGGGCCGCCGGGGAGCTGTTTTTT. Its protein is CASSREGAAGELFF.

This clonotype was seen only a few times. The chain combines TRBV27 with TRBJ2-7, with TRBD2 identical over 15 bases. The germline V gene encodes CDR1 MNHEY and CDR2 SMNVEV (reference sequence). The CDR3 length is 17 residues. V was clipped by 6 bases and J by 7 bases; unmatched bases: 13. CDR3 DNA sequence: TGTGCCAGCAGCAATCCCAGGACTAGCGGGAGGGCAAATGAGCAGTACTTC. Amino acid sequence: CASSNPRTSGRANEQYF.

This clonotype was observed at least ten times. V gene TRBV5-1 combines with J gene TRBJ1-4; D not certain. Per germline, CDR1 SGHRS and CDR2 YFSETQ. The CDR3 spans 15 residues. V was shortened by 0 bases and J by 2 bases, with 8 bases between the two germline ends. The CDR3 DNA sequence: TGCGCCAGCAGCTTGGGGAGTACTACTAATGAAAAACTGTTTTTT. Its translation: CASSLGSTTNEKLFF.

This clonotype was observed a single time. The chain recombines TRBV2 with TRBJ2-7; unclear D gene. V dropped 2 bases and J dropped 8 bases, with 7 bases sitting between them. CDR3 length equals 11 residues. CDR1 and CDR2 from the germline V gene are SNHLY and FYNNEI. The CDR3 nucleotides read TGTGCCAGCAGTGAAAAGGTCAAGCAGTACTTC. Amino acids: CASSEKVKQYF.

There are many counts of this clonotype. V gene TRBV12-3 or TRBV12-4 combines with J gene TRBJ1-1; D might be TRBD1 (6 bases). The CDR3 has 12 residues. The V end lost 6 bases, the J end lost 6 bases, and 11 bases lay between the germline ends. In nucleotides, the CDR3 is TGTGCCAGCAGGGGGGCGCAGGCTGAAGCTTTCTTT. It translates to CASRGAQAEAFF.

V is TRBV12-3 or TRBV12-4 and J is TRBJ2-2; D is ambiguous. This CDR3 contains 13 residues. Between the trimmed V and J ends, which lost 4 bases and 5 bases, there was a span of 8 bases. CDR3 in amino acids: CASSWAATGELFF. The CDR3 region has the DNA TGTGCCAGCAGTTGGGCGGCTACCGGGGAGCTGTTTTTT.

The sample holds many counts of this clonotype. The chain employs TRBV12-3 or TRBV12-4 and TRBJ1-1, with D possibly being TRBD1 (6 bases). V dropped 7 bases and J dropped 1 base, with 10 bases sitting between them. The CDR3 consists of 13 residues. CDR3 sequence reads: CASTKGGNTEAFF. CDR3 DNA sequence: TGTGCCAGCACGAAGGGGGGGAACACTGAAGCTTTCTTT.

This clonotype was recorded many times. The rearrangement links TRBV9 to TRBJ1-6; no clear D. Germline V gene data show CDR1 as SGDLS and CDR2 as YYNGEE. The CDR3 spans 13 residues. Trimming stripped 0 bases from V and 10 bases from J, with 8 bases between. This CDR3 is CASSVELWSPLHF. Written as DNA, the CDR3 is TGTGCCAGCAGCGTAGAATTGTGGTCACCCCTCCACTTT.

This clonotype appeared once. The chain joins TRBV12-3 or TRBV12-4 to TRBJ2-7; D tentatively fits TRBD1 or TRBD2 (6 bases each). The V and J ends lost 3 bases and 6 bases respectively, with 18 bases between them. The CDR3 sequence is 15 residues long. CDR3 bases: TGTGCCAGCAGTTTCAGGCGGGACACTGGGTGCGAGCAGTACTTC. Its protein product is CASSFRRDTGCEQYF.

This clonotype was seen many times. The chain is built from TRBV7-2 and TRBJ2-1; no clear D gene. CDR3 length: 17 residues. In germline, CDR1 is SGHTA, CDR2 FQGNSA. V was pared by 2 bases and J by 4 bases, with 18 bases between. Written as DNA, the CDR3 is TGTGCCAGCAGCTTACAGGCTCCCCTGCTGGGGTACAATGAGCAGTTCTTC. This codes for CASSLQAPLLGYNEQFF.

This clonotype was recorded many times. The CDR3 sequence: CASSPGLAGGKEQYF. The CDR3 nucleotides are TGTGCCAGCAGCCCGGGACTAGCGGGAGGGAAGGAGCAGTACTTC. V and J are TRBV5-5 and TRBJ2-7; 16 bases match TRBD2. With V trimmed by 4 bases and J by 7 bases, 5 bases remained unmatched. This CDR3 region has 15 residues. Germline CDR1 SGHKS, CDR2 YYEKEE (reference sequence).

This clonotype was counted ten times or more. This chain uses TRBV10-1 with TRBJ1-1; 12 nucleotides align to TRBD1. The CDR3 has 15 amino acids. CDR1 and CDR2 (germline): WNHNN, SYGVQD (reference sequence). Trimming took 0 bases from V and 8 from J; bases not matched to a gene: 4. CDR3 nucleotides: TGCGCCAGCAGTGAGTCCCCGGGACAGGGGGCCGAAGCTTTCTTT. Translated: CASSESPGQGAEAFF.

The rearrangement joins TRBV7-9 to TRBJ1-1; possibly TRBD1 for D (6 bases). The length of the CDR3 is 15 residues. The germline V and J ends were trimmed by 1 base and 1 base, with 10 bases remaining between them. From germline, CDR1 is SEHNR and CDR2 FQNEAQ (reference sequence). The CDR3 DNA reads TGTGCCAGCAGCTTAGATGGAGGGGGGAACACTGAAGCTTTCTTT. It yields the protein CASSLDGGGNTEAFF.

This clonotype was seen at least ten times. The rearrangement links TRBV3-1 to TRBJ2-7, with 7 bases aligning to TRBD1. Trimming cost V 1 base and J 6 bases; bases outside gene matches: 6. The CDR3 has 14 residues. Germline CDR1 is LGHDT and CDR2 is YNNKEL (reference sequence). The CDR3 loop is CASSQGPGQREQYF. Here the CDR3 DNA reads TGTGCCAGCAGCCAAGGTCCGGGACAGCGCGAGCAGTACTTC.

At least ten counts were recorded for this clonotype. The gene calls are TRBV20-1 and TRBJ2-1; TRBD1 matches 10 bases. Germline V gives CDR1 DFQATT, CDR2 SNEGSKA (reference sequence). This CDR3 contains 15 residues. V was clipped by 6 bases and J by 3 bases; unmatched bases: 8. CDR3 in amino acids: CSATHRDRGYNEQFF. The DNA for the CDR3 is TGCAGTGCAACCCACCGGGACAGGGGCTACAATGAGCAGTTCTTC.

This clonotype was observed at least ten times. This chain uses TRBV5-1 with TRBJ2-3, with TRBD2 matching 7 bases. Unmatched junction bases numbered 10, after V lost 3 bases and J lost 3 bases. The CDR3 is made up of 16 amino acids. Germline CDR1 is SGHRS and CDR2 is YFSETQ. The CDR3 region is CASSSGRDYKTDTQYF. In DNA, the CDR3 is TGCGCCAGCAGCTCCGGGCGGGACTATAAAACAGATACGCAGTATTTT.

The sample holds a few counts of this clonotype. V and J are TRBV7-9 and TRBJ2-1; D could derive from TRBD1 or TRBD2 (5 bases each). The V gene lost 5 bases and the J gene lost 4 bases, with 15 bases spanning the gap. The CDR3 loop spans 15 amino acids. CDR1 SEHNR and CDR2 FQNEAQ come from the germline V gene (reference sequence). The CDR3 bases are TGTGCCAGCAGCCCAGCCGGGGACGGTTACAATGAGCAGTTCTTC. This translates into CASSPAGDGYNEQFF.